This TCR beta chain was observed in a study of T-cell reconstitution after alpha-beta-depleted transplantation in children. V gave up 5 bases and J gave up 0 bases, with 11 bases separating them. Germline assignment: CDR1 DFQATT and CDR2 SNEGSKA (reference sequence). The CDR3 covers 14 residues. Library preparation (for TCRbeta) was performed with unique molecular identifiers. Each CDR3 protein gets one entry after TCRdb re-called the PCR reads with MiXCR. The data show around 450,000 distinct CDR3 sequences, roughly a tenth seen once. This clonotype was observed a few times. This TCR was sampled from a child aged 2-9 years with inherited bone marrow failure, due to receive a stem cell transplant. The source was PBMCs, collected before TCRalphabeta/CD19-depleted stem cell transplant. The chain combines TRBV20-1 with TRBJ2-1; tentatively, D is TRBD1 (6 bases). CDR3 nucleotides: TGCAGTGCTTGTACAGGGAGCTCCTACAATGAGCAGTTCTTC. Its translation is CSACTGSSYNEQFF.